The 32 T cell receptor beta chains listed next were all sequenced from one sample in a study of cytomegalovirus exposure and HLA in healthy donors. PCR was performed using 60 Vbeta and 13 Jbeta primers. Assay used: immunoSEQ multiplex PCR; TCRdb lists only in-frame clones, some missing. The table has approximately 120,000 clones, 70% to 85% seen once. Source material: PBMCs. These receptors all come from a middle-aged man in good health and CMV-seropositive.

V usage is TRBV1 and J usage is TRBJ1-5; TRBD1 is the table's D call, not checked against the DNA. TRBV1 represents a pseudogene. This CDR3 region has 14 residues. This CDR3 reads CTSRAGFYYQPQHF. The CDR3 region has the DNA TGCACCAGCAGGGCAGGATTTTATTATCAGCCCCAGCATTTT.

This clone has only a few counts. The gene calls are TRBV11-2 and TRBJ2-1, with D maybe TRBD2 (7 bases). Trimming left V 3 bases short and J 3 bases short, with 9 bases between. The CDR3 runs to 14 residues. Germline CDR1 and CDR2: SGHAT and FQNNGV. This chain's CDR3 is CASSLGGLYNEQFF. As DNA, the CDR3 is TGTGCCAGCAGCTTGGGGGGGCTCTACAATGAGCAGTTCTTC.

V is TRBV11-2 and J is TRBJ1-6; the match to TRBD1 covers 8 bases. The CDR3 totals 15 residues. Germline V gives CDR1 SGHAT, CDR2 FQNNGV. V lost 2 bases, J lost 7 bases, and 4 bases stayed unmatched. The CDR3 bases are TGTGCCAGCAGCTTAAAAGACAGGGGAAATTCACCCCTCCACTTT. Translated: CASSLKDRGNSPLHF.

The chain joins TRBV9 to TRBJ1-2; 7 bases fit TRBD1. Germline CDR1 and CDR2: SGDLS and YYNGEE. With 2 bases clipped from V and 4 bases from J, the junction kept 8 bases outside the gene matches. CDR3 length equals 15 residues. CDR3 loop: CASSVSSGTAYGYTF. The CDR3, as DNA: TGTGCCAGCAGCGTTTCATCCGGGACAGCCTATGGCTACACCTTC.

The chain has TRBV5-5 and TRBJ1-2; D not certain. V lost 0 bases and J lost 2, with 8 bases in between. The CDR3 is 14 residues long. From germline, CDR1 is SGHKS and CDR2 YYEKEE (reference sequence). The chain's CDR3 is CASSLGGGNYGYTF. CDR3 nucleotides: TGTGCCAGCAGCTTGGGGGGAGGGAACTATGGCTACACCTTC.

The chain employs TRBV10-3 and TRBJ2-1; 10 positions match TRBD1. CDR3 length equals 13 residues. The V gene end was trimmed by 6 bases and the J gene end by 8 bases; junction bases not matched to a gene: 4. Germline V gives CDR1 ENHRY, CDR2 SYGVKD. For the CDR3, the DNA is TGTGCCATCAGCAGACAGGGGGCCTATGAGCAGTTCTTC. It yields the protein CAISRQGAYEQFF.

This clone has just a few counts. The chain is built from TRBV2 and TRBJ2-7, with a tentative D call TRBD1 (5 bases). Germline V gene data show CDR1 as SNHLY and CDR2 as FYNNEI. Trimming removed 5 bases from V and 2 bases from J, with 10 bases in between. The CDR3 totals 13 residues. The CDR3 loop reads CASSYRITYEQYF. The DNA for the CDR3 is TGTGCCAGCAGTTACAGGATAACCTACGAGCAGTACTTC.

This chain connects TRBV6-6 to TRBJ1-2; 7 nucleotides agree with TRBD1. This CDR3 is built from 12 residues. Germline CDR1 is MNHNY and CDR2 is SVGAGI (reference sequence). The trim removed 7 bases at V and 8 bases at J, leaving 7 bases unmatched. This chain's CDR3 is CASTRGTKGYTF. The CDR3 region has the DNA TGTGCCAGCACCAGGGGGACGAAGGGCTACACCTTC.

This clone was detected only once. The chain links TRBV28 to TRBJ2-3; 9 bases are a match to TRBD2. After removal of 5 bases from V and 6 bases from J, the junction contained 15 bases not matched to a gene. The germline V gene has CDR1 MDHEN and CDR2 SYDVKM. This CDR3 has 17 amino acids. The CDR3 coding sequence is TGTGCCAGCAGTGGACTGGGGGGCGGGAGGGCTTTGGATACGCAGTATTTT. This encodes CASSGLGGGRALDTQYF.

This chain's CDR3 is CASSPPGGRRVIEPQHF. The CDR3 bases are TGTGCCAGCAGCCCACCCGGCGGGAGGCGGGTAATTGAGCCCCAGCATTTT. The chain carries TRBV7-2 and TRBJ1-5; the D is unclear. In germline, CDR1 is SGHTA, CDR2 FQGNSA. Between the trimmed V and J ends, which lost 5 bases and 8 bases, there was a span of 25 bases. There are 17 residues in the CDR3. Full variable domain (missing parts from reference TRBV7-2 and TRBJ1-5): GAGVSQSPSNKVTEKGKDVELRCDPISGHTALYWYRQSLGQGLEFLIYFQGNSAPDKSGLPSDRFSAERTGGSVSTLTIQRTQQEDSAVYLCASSPPGGRRVIEPQHFGDGTRLSIL.

This clone came up a few times. The CDR3 DNA is TGTGCCAGCAGTAGGGGACTAGCGGGCACAGATACGCAGTATTTT. This sequence encodes CASSRGLAGTDTQYF. The chain recombines TRBV6-5 with TRBJ2-3, with 11 bases matching TRBD2. Per germline, CDR1 MNHEY and CDR2 SVGAGI. This CDR3 region has 15 residues. The V and J ends lost 5 bases and 1 base, in that order; junction bases with no gene match: 2.

V and J are TRBV5-1 and TRBJ2-1; D gene uncertain. Germline V lookup: CDR1 SGHRS, CDR2 YFSETQ. The CDR3 has 16 residues. V lost 4 bases to trimming and J lost 4 bases, with 18 bases between them. The CDR3 coding sequence is TGCGCCAGCAGCCTGGGAAGCGCGGCCCCTTACAATGAGCAGTTCTTC. Its translation is CASSLGSAAPYNEQFF.

This clone occurred a few times. The chain recombines TRBV10-2 with TRBJ2-1, with D maybe TRBD2 (6 bases). The germline CDR1 and CDR2 sequences are WSHSY and SAAADI. V lost 0 bases and J lost 12, with 9 bases in between. The CDR3 totals 12 residues. CDR3: CASSESGGLQFF. DNA of the CDR3: TGCGCCAGCAGTGAGTCGGGGGGATTGCAGTTCTTC.

The V gene is TRBV6-5, the J gene TRBJ1-3; D is uncertain. Trimming cost V 0 bases and J 4 bases, with 10 bases left between them. The CDR3 has 15 residues. Germline CDR1 MNHEY, CDR2 SVGAGI. CDR3 sequence reads: CASSYSGGRGNTIYF. CDR3 coding DNA: TGTGCCAGCAGTTACTCGGGCGGGAGGGGAAACACCATATATTTT.

The chain recombines TRBV10-3 with TRBJ2-2; 11 positions agree with TRBD2. Unmatched junction bases numbered 2, after V lost 8 bases and J lost 0 bases. CDR3 length: 15 residues. Germline loops: CDR1 ENHRY, CDR2 SYGVKD. The CDR3 DNA sequence: TGTGCCATCCCACTAGCGGGGGCGAACACCGGGGAGCTGTTTTTT. This gives the protein CAIPLAGANTGELFF.

V is TRBV29-1 and J is TRBJ1-1; TRBD1 matches at 7 bases. After removal of 6 bases from V and 0 bases from J, the junction contained 7 bases not matched to a gene. The CDR3 totals 14 residues. Germline lookup yields CDR1 SQVTM and CDR2 ANQGSEA. This CDR3 reads CSVTQGDMNTEAFF. As DNA, the CDR3 is TGCAGCGTGACCCAGGGGGACATGAACACTGAAGCTTTCTTT.

The genes are TRBV2 and TRBJ2-1; TRBD1 agrees at 12 bases. J lost 5 bases, V lost 5 bases, and 7 bases had no gene match. The CDR3 extends over 16 amino acids. Germline V gives CDR1 SNHLY, CDR2 FYNNEI. The CDR3 DNA reads TGTGCCAGCAGTACACGGGACAGGGGGCTCGACAATGAGCAGTTCTTC. This sequence encodes CASSTRDRGLDNEQFF. Using reference TRBV2 and TRBJ2-1 for the parts outside the CDR3, the full variable domain is EPEVTQTPSHQVTQMGQEVILRCVPISNHLYFYWYRQILGQKVEFLVSFYNNEISEKSEIFDDQFSVERPDGSNFTLKIRSTKLEDSAMYFCASSTRDRGLDNEQFFGPGTRLTVL.

V usage is TRBV7-9 and J usage is TRBJ2-1; 10 bases are shared with TRBD2. The CDR3 consists of 19 residues. Trimming at V came to 4 bases and at J to 5 bases, leaving 17 bases not matched to a gene. Looked up from germline, CDR1 is SEHNR and CDR2 is FQNEAQ (reference sequence). The CDR3 protein is CASSSSLAGVSSVDNEQFF. CDR3 DNA: TGTGCCAGCAGCTCCTCTCTAGCGGGGGTTAGTTCGGTCGACAATGAGCAGTTCTTC. Using reference TRBV7-9 and TRBJ2-1 for the parts outside the CDR3, the full variable domain is DTGVSQNPRHKITKRGQNVTFRCDPISEHNRLYWYRQTLGQGPEFLTYFQNEAQLEKSRLLSDRFSAERPKGSFSTLEIQRTEQGDSAMYLCASSSSLAGVSSVDNEQFFGPGTRLTVL.

The CDR3 region is CASSQGTSGRALVTETQYF. CDR3 nucleotide sequence: TGTGCCAGCAGCCAGGGGACTAGCGGGAGGGCCCTCGTCACAGAGACCCAGTACTTC. V usage is TRBV4-2 and J usage is TRBJ2-5; 16 nucleotides align to TRBD2. J lost 4 bases, V lost 3 bases, and 11 bases had no gene match. This CDR3 comprises 19 residues. Germline V gene data show CDR1 as LGHNA and CDR2 as YNFKEQ.

This clone was counted only a few times. The V call is TRBV2, the J call TRBJ2-5; D is possibly TRBD2 (6 bases). The CDR3 contains 15 residues. Germline V gene lookup returns CDR1 SNHLY and CDR2 FYNNEI. V gave up 6 bases and J gave up 4 bases, with 18 bases separating them. The CDR3 here is CASRILLASPETQYF. The DNA for the CDR3 is TGTGCCAGCAGGATTCTTCTAGCGAGCCCAGAGACCCAGTACTTC.

This clone was recorded a few times. The chain is built from TRBV6-1 and TRBJ2-7, with TRBD2 identical over 7 bases. CDR1 and CDR2 from the germline V gene are MNHNS and SASEGT. The V segment lost 9 bases and the J segment 2 bases; nucleotides outside the gene matches: 4. The CDR3 runs 12 residues. CDR3 DNA: TGTGCCAGTACTAGCGACCCCTACGAGCAGTACTTC. Its protein is CASTSDPYEQYF.

This clone has a single count. This chain connects TRBV25-1 to TRBJ1-4, with 10 bases that match TRBD1. The CDR3 loop spans 13 amino acids. V lost 10 bases and J lost 4; bases outside the gene matches: 3. CDR1 MGHDK and CDR2 SYGVNS come from the germline V gene. The CDR3 sequence: CATRDRGNEKLFF. The CDR3 DNA reads TGTGCCACCCGGGACAGGGGTAATGAAAAACTGTTTTTT.

The rearrangement links TRBV6-4 to TRBJ1-1, with TRBD1 matching over 7 bases. CDR1 and CDR2 from the germline V gene are MRHNA and SNTAGT. There are 14 residues in the CDR3. V lost 6 bases, J lost 6 bases, and 10 bases stayed unmatched. CDR3 DNA sequence: TGTGCCAGCAGACTAGAAAACGACAGGGCTGAAGCTTTCTTT. It codes for CASRLENDRAEAFF.

Sample share makes this clone medium-sized (0.01 to 0.1%). The chain is built from TRBV7-9 and TRBJ1-4; 9 bases map to TRBD1. CDR3 length: 16 residues. With 3 bases clipped from V and 6 bases from J, the junction kept 8 bases outside the gene matches. The V gene's germline CDR1 is SEHNR and CDR2 FQNEAQ (reference sequence). This chain's CDR3 is CASSLADRGEDEKLFF. CDR3 DNA sequence: TGTGCCAGCAGCTTGGCGGACAGGGGCGAAGATGAAAAACTGTTTTTT.

This clone occurred a few times. The chain recombines TRBV27 with TRBJ1-5, with a tentative D call TRBD1 (6 bases). The germline V gene has CDR1 MNHEY and CDR2 SMNVEV (reference sequence). CDR3 size: 13 residues. V lost 6 bases and J lost 6, with 12 bases in between. CDR3 nucleotide sequence: TGTGCCAGCAGGACAGGTGGAGGTCAGCCCCAGCATTTT. It translates to CASRTGGGQPQHF.

V usage is TRBV5-1 and J usage is TRBJ1-1, with TRBD1 matching 10 bases. The V gene end was trimmed by 4 bases and the J gene end by 5 bases; junction bases not matched to a gene: 8. This CDR3 has 15 amino acids. From germline, CDR1 is SGHRS and CDR2 YFSETQ. Here the CDR3 reads CASSTRDRGGTEAFF. The CDR3, as DNA: TGCGCCAGCAGCACGAGGGACAGGGGAGGGACTGAAGCTTTCTTT.

This chain joins TRBV5-8 and TRBJ1-3; D unresolved. Germline V gene lookup returns CDR1 SGHTS and CDR2 YDEGEE. Deletions cut 0 bases from V and 2 bases from J, with 9 bases between. This CDR3 has 15 amino acids. The DNA for the CDR3 is TGTGCCAGCAGCTTGGGCAGGTCAACTGGAAACACCATATATTTT. Encoded protein: CASSLGRSTGNTIYF. The full variable domain, with the rest looked up from reference TRBV5-8 and TRBJ1-3, is EAGVTQSPTHLIKTRGQQATLRCSPISGHTSVYWYQQALGLGLQFLLWYDEGEERNRGNFPPRFSGRQFPNYSSELNVNALELEDSALYLCASSLGRSTGNTIYFGEGSWLTVV.

The chain uses TRBV6-1 and TRBJ2-5, with D hard to call. The J call may be mistaken, given a closer DNA end match to TRBJ2-7. This CDR3 comprises 12 residues. In germline, CDR1 is MNHNS, CDR2 SASEGT. CDR3: CASSELVYEQYF. The DNA of the CDR3 is TGTGCCAGCAGTGAATTGGTATACGAGCAGTACTTC.

This clone was observed once. The chain uses TRBV28 and TRBJ2-3; D gene unclear. Deletions cut 5 bases from V and 0 bases from J, with 15 bases between. CDR1 is MDHEN and CDR2 is SYDVKM in the germline V gene. The CDR3 totals 16 residues. CDR3 DNA sequence: TGTGCCAGCAGTCCTCGCCCCCTCCGGAGCACAGATACGCAGTATTTT. Its translation is CASSPRPLRSTDTQYF.

This clone was counted between two and nine times. This sequence joins TRBV10-3 and TRBJ2-1, with 8 bases fitting TRBD2. The germline CDR1 and CDR2 sequences are ENHRY and SYGVKD. J gave up 4 bases and V 6 bases, and 14 bases lay outside the gene matches. The CDR3 covers 17 residues. CDR3 DNA: TGTGCCATCAGGGCAGGACCGGGACTAGGGTTATACAATGAGCAGTTCTTC. Translated, it gives CAIRAGPGLGLYNEQFF.

The sample holds a few counts of this clone. The CDR3 loop reads CASSFGTGYTGELFF. As DNA, the CDR3 is TGTGCCAGCAGCTTTGGGACAGGGTACACCGGGGAGCTGTTTTTT. The rearrangement joins TRBV5-4 to TRBJ2-2; 9 bases align to TRBD1. V trimming: 2 bases; J trimming: 3 bases; junction bases outside the gene matches: 2. CDR1 is SGHNT, CDR2 YYREEE, per germline (reference sequence). CDR3 size: 15 residues.

V usage is TRBV5-1 and J usage is TRBJ2-3, with 13 nucleotides matching TRBD2. Looked up from germline, CDR1 is SGHRS and CDR2 is YFSETQ. This CDR3 is 17 amino acids long. Trimming cost V 3 bases and J 6 bases; bases outside gene matches: 10. The chain's CDR3 is CASSSGLAGVPRDTQYF. The CDR3 DNA reads TGCGCCAGCAGCTCAGGACTAGCGGGGGTCCCCAGGGATACGCAGTATTTT.